The present T cell receptor (beta chain) was sequenced within a study of shared clonotypes between healthy human individuals. This clone was seen a single time. Its antigen remains unidentified. Measured with immunoSEQ multiplex PCR; TCRdb has only the in-frame clones, and not every one. The sample lists some 2.1 million clones, less than 95% occurring once. General study results and limits: Clonotype sharing across a few donors was observed for around 4.8% of naive CD4 clonotypes.

Naive CD8 cells, CD45RO-negative and positively selected for CCR7, excluded terminally differentiated effector memory CD45RA+ cells. V shed 2 bases and J shed 6 bases, with 10 bases lying between them. The CDR3 extends over 14 amino acids. Looked up from germline, CDR1 is MNHEY and CDR2 is SMNVEV (reference sequence). The specimen was naive CD8+ T cells sorted from blood. The receptor was isolated from a man between 18 and 29 years old in good health. The chain carries TRBV27 and TRBJ2-2, with a weak D call TRBD1 (5 bases). This CDR3 reads CASSLVFRAGELFF. CDR3 coding DNA: TGTGCCAGCAGTTTAGTTTTCAGGGCCGGGGAGCTGTTTTTT.